This TCR beta chain was observed in a study of control samples from healthy donors and cancer patients. Sequencing used immunoSEQ multiplex PCR; TCRdb keeps in-frame clones, though not all of them. Here the sample spans 150,000 to 200,000 clones, 85% to 95% being singletons. This CDR3 has 16 amino acids. CDR1 is LGHNA, CDR2 YNFKEQ, per germline. V gave up 0 bases and J gave up 3 bases, with 14 bases separating them. The source material was blood. The TCR originated in a woman younger than 35 in good health. This chain links TRBV4-2 with TRBJ1-2; D unresolved. CDR3 coding DNA: TGTGCCAGCAGCCAAGACTGGCCTTCAACGGACTATGGCTACACCTTC. Protein sequence: CASSQDWPSTDYGYTF.